One and the same sample provided the 29 T cell receptor beta chains below, sequenced in a study of PD-L1 blockade in urothelial cancer. Produced via immunoSEQ multiplex PCR; TCRdb's table is partial and in-frame only. The sample includes tens of thousands of clones, about 79% seen only once; the top ten take around 3.1%. Regarding time point: peripheral blood 6 weeks after treatment start. The sample was PBMCs, taken around atezolizumab (anti-PD-L1) treatment. The origin of the receptors is a man in his 70s with urothelial cancer.

The V and J genes are TRBV2 and TRBJ1-6; 7 nucleotides agree with TRBD1. The CDR3 runs 15 residues. V lost 2 bases and J lost 7; bases outside the gene matches: 5. Germline V CDR1 and CDR2: SNHLY, FYNNEI. CDR3 coding DNA: TGTGCCAGCAGTGAAAGTCGGGACAGAAATTCACCCCTCCACTTT. Its translation: CASSESRDRNSPLHF.

This sequence joins TRBV11-3 and TRBJ2-2; 7 nucleotides agree with TRBD1. This CDR3 has 15 amino acids. CDR1 is SGHNT and CDR2 is YENEEA in the germline V gene. J was trimmed by 2 bases and V by 5 bases; bases with no gene match: 5. CDR3 protein: CASSPRTGNTGELFF. The CDR3 nucleotides read TGTGCCAGCAGCCCGCGGACAGGAAACACCGGGGAGCTGTTTTTT.

This chain links TRBV6-5 with TRBJ1-4, with D possibly matching TRBD1 (6 bases). This CDR3 region has 14 residues. V was cut by 6 bases and J by 8 bases, with 16 bases left in between. CDR1 is MNHEY, CDR2 SVGAGI, per germline. CDR3 coding DNA: TGTGCCAGCAGCCTTGACAGGTATCCCGAAAAACTGTTTTTT. It codes for CASSLDRYPEKLFF.

The rearrangement joins TRBV10-3 to TRBJ2-1; TRBD2 agrees at 11 bases. V trimming: 4 bases; J trimming: 5 bases; junction bases outside the gene matches: 10. The V gene's germline CDR1 is ENHRY and CDR2 SYGVKD. This CDR3 is 17 amino acids long. CDR3 DNA: TGTGCCATCAGTGTAGGGTTAGGGACTAGCGGCAACAATGAGCAGTTCTTC. Its protein is CAISVGLGTSGNNEQFF.

The genes are TRBV18 and TRBJ2-1; 8 nucleotides match TRBD2. The CDR3 extends over 13 amino acids. Trimming took 2 bases from V and 8 from J; bases not matched to a gene: 2. Germline V gene data show CDR1 as KGHSH and CDR2 as LQKENI. This chain's CDR3 is CASSPWTSHEQFF. Written as DNA, the CDR3 is TGTGCCAGCTCACCATGGACTAGCCATGAGCAGTTCTTC.

The rearrangement uses TRBV5-4 and TRBJ1-2; weak D call: TRBD1 (5 bases). Germline CDR1 is SGHNT and CDR2 is YYREEE (reference sequence). The CDR3 is 13 residues long. V lost 0 bases to trimming and J lost 7 bases, with 10 bases between them. CDR3 DNA sequence: TGTGCCAGCAGCTTGGCCGACAGTCTTGGCTACACCTTC. Its protein is CASSLADSLGYTF.

The chain recombines TRBV4-3 with TRBJ1-3; tentatively, D is TRBD1 (5 bases). CDR1 is LGHNA, CDR2 YSLEER, per germline. The CDR3 is 15 residues long. V was clipped by 0 bases and J by 2 bases, with 8 bases between them. The CDR3, as DNA: TGCGCCAGCAGCCAAGATTCAGGGACTGGAAACACCATATATTTT. As protein: CASSQDSGTGNTIYF.

A few counts support this clone. The genes are TRBV2 and TRBJ2-2; 7 bases fit TRBD1. Germline CDR1 is SNHLY and CDR2 is FYNNEI. The CDR3 is 14 amino acids. V lost 6 bases to trimming and J lost 5 bases; unmatched junction nucleotides: 6. The CDR3 spells CASRYRGKTGELFF. The CDR3 DNA follows: TGTGCCAGCAGATACAGGGGAAAAACCGGGGAGCTGTTTTTT.

V gene TRBV23-1 combines with J gene TRBJ2-2; possibly TRBD1 for D (6 bases). TRBV23-1 is an open reading frame, and its role is uncertain. The CDR3 spans 23 residues. V was cut by 4 bases and J by 3 bases, with 36 bases left in between. The chain's CDR3 is CASSLSSLVFSQTDRPDTGELFF. The DNA of the CDR3 is TGCGCCAGCAGTCTCTCATCCTTAGTGTTTAGCCAGACCGACAGGCCCGACACCGGGGAGCTGTTTTTT.

The chain joins TRBV28 to TRBJ2-1, with TRBD1 matching over 8 bases. There are 17 residues in the CDR3. V trimming: 4 bases; J trimming: 5 bases; junction bases outside the gene matches: 13. Germline lookup yields CDR1 MDHEN and CDR2 SYDVKM. In DNA, the CDR3 is TGTGCCAGCAGTTCCCAGGGGGCGGCTATGCGGAACAATGAGCAGTTCTTC. Protein sequence: CASSSQGAAMRNNEQFF. Combining the CDR3 with reference TRBV28 and TRBJ2-1 gives the whole variable domain DVKVTQSSRYLVKRTGEKVFLECVQDMDHENMFWYRQDPGLGLRLIYFSYDVKMKEKGDIPEGYSVSREKKERFSLILESASTNQTSMYLCASSSQGAAMRNNEQFFGPGTRLTVL.

The rearrangement uses TRBV30 and TRBJ1-3, with D uncertain. From germline, CDR1 is GTSNPN and CDR2 SVGIG (reference sequence). This CDR3 spans 13 amino acids. The CDR3 nucleotides read TGTGGCGGGTCCGTTAGCTCTGGAAACACCATATATTTT. As protein: CGGSVSSGNTIYF.

The rearrangement uses TRBV14 and TRBJ1-4; D is undetermined. This CDR3 comprises 16 residues. In germline, CDR1 is SGHDN, CDR2 FVKESK. With 2 bases removed from V and 2 bases from J, the gap between germline ends came to 12 bases. CDR3: CASSQKFSGTNEKLFF. The CDR3 nucleotides read TGTGCCAGCAGCCAAAAGTTCAGCGGGACTAATGAAAAACTGTTTTTT.

The chain joins TRBV7-8 to TRBJ2-7, with D tentatively TRBD2 (5 bases). V was cut by 5 bases and J by 3 bases, with 17 bases left in between. The CDR3 runs 15 residues. Per the germline V gene, CDR1 is SGHVS and CDR2 is FQNEAQ. CDR3 in DNA: TGTGCCAGCAGCCCTCCCCGGACTTCCTTCTACGAGCAGTACTTC. This sequence encodes CASSPPRTSFYEQYF. Variable domain in full (rest from reference TRBV7-8 and TRBJ2-7): GAGVSQSPRYKVAKRGQDVALRCDPISGHVSLFWYQQALGQGPEFLTYFQNEAQLDKSGLPSDRFFAERPEGSVSTLKIQRTQQEDSAVYLCASSPPRTSFYEQYFGPGTRLTVT.

The V and J genes are TRBV5-1 and TRBJ2-3; TRBD2 matches 7 bases. Looked up from germline, CDR1 is SGHRS and CDR2 is YFSETQ. J gave up 2 bases and V 4 bases, and 4 bases lay outside the gene matches. The CDR3 has 14 amino acids. The CDR3: CASSPGGVTDTQYF. For the CDR3, the DNA is TGCGCCAGCAGCCCGGGAGGTGTCACAGATACGCAGTATTTT.

The rearrangement links TRBV11-3 to TRBJ2-1, with TRBD2 matching over 10 bases. Germline V gene data show CDR1 as SGHNT and CDR2 as YENEEA. Trimming cost V 5 bases and J 6 bases; bases outside gene matches: 7. The CDR3 totals 15 residues. The chain's CDR3 is CASSRGLAASNEQFF. DNA of the CDR3: TGTGCCAGCAGCCGCGGACTAGCGGCCTCCAATGAGCAGTTCTTC.

The table lists this clone with a few counts. The CDR3 region has the DNA TGCGCCAGCAGCCAAGATTGGACTAGCGGTTACGAGCAGTACTTC. Amino acid sequence: CASSQDWTSGYEQYF. The chain uses TRBV4-1 and TRBJ2-7; 10 bases match TRBD2. Germline assignment: CDR1 MGHRA and CDR2 YSYEKL. The CDR3 spans 15 residues. With V trimmed by 0 bases and J by 4 bases, 3 bases remained unmatched.

Only a few counts were recorded for this clone. The chain combines TRBV5-4 with TRBJ2-7, with 9 nucleotides matching TRBD2. This CDR3 region has 14 residues. Germline assignment: CDR1 SGHNT and CDR2 YYREEE (reference sequence). V shed 2 bases and J 5 bases; nucleotides not matched to a gene: 5. The DNA for the CDR3 is TGTGCCAGCAGCTTTGGGTTAGCGGGAGACGAGCAGTACTTC. It yields the protein CASSFGLAGDEQYF. The variable domain in full, with the rest retrieved from reference TRBV5-4 and TRBJ2-7, is ETGVTQSPTHLIKTRGQQVTLRCSSQSGHNTVSWYQQALGQGPQFIFQYYREEENGRGNFPPRFSGLQFPNYSSELNVNALELDDSALYLCASSFGLAGDEQYFGPGTRLTVT.

The J gene is TRBJ1-4, the V gene TRBV6-6; 7 bases align to TRBD1. V lost 4 bases, J lost 3 bases, and 5 bases stayed unmatched. This CDR3 spans 15 amino acids. The germline CDR1 and CDR2 sequences are MNHNY and SVGAGI (reference sequence). DNA of the CDR3: TGTGCCAGCAGTTTGTACAGGGGCCCTAATGAAAAACTGTTTTTT. It yields the protein CASSLYRGPNEKLFF.

The chain carries TRBV4-3 and TRBJ2-2; 9 nucleotides line up with TRBD2. In germline, CDR1 is LGHNA, CDR2 YSLEER. V was clipped by 0 bases and J by 3 bases; unmatched bases: 8. The CDR3 is made up of 18 amino acids. The CDR3, as DNA: TGCGCCAGCAGCCAAGATGAAGAGACTAGCGGTTACACCGGGGAGCTGTTTTTT. It translates to CASSQDEETSGYTGELFF.

J is TRBJ2-7 and V is TRBV23-1; a possible D gene is TRBD1 (6 bases). TRBV23-1 is reported as an ORF; its role is uncertain. V lost 3 bases and J lost 3, with 9 bases in between. The CDR3 has 13 residues. The CDR3 DNA sequence: TGCGCCAGCAGTCAGGACAGACACTACGAGCAGTACTTC. Translation: CASSQDRHYEQYF.

The chain carries TRBV9 and TRBJ1-3; possibly TRBD1 for D (6 bases). V lost 3 bases, J lost 1 base, and 17 bases lay in between. Germline CDR1 and CDR2: SGDLS and YYNGEE. CDR3 length: 17 amino acids. The CDR3 bases are TGTGCCAGCAGCGGACAACAGGGTACACTTTCTGGAAACACCATATATTTT. Translation: CASSGQQGTLSGNTIYF. Filled out from reference TRBV9 and TRBJ1-3, the complete variable domain reads DSGVTQTPKHLITATGQRVTLRCSPRSGDLSVYWYQQSLDQGLQFLIQYYNGEERAKGNILERFSAQQFPDLHSELNLSSLELGDSALYFCASSGQQGTLSGNTIYFGEGSWLTVV.

V usage is TRBV18 and J usage is TRBJ2-6; TRBD1 matches 8 bases. Germline lookup yields CDR1 KGHSH and CDR2 LQKENI. With 4 bases clipped from V and 0 bases from J, the junction kept 14 bases outside the gene matches. CDR3 length equals 20 residues. The DNA for the CDR3 is TGTGCCAGCTCACTAGGAGGGCGCGGGACAGGAGGCTCTGGGGCCAACGTCCTGACTTTC. Its translation is CASSLGGRGTGGSGANVLTF.

This chain connects TRBV30 to TRBJ1-3; no clear D. Trimming removed 3 bases from V and 8 bases from J, with 20 bases in between. Germline V CDR1 and CDR2: GTSNPN, SVGIG (reference sequence). The CDR3 runs to 15 residues. The CDR3 DNA follows: TGTGCCTGGAGCGTACGGAGAGGGAGAGGAGACACCATATATTTT. It encodes CAWSVRRGRGDTIYF.

The genes are TRBV5-4 and TRBJ2-3, with 16 positions matching TRBD2. Trimming at V came to 7 bases and at J to 2 bases, leaving 4 bases not matched to a gene. Germline CDR1 reads SGHNT; CDR2 reads YYREEE (reference sequence). This CDR3 has 16 residues. Here the CDR3 DNA reads TGTGCCAGCGGCGGGACTAGCGGGGGGGCCACAGATACGCAGTATTTT. Translating it yields CASGGTSGGATDTQYF.

The chain joins TRBV5-1 to TRBJ2-2, with 7 bases aligning to TRBD1. The CDR3 is 15 amino acids. Unmatched junction bases numbered 2, after V lost 1 base and J lost 2 bases. In germline, CDR1 is SGHRS, CDR2 YFSETQ. The CDR3 loop reads CASSLNRGNTGELFF. The CDR3 DNA reads as TGCGCCAGCAGCTTGAACAGGGGTAACACCGGGGAGCTGTTTTTT. The complete variable domain, with remaining parts taken from reference TRBV5-1 and TRBJ2-2, reads KAGVTQTPRYLIKTRGQQVTLSCSPISGHRSVSWYQQTPGQGLQFLFEYFSETQRNKGNFPGRFSGRQFSNSRSEMNVSTLELGDSALYLCASSLNRGNTGELFFGEGSRLTVL.

This chain connects TRBV28 to TRBJ2-1; TRBD1 matches 9 bases. V dropped 6 bases and J dropped 4; count of bases not matched to a gene: 10. Germline V CDR1 and CDR2: MDHEN, SYDVKM. This CDR3 comprises 16 residues. CDR3 nucleotide sequence: TGTGCCAGCAGCTCCTTTACAGGGGGCAATTACAATGAGCAGTTCTTC. It codes for CASSSFTGGNYNEQFF.

This rearrangement joins TRBV2 to TRBJ1-3, with 8 nucleotides matching TRBD1. This CDR3 is 16 amino acids long. Germline lookup yields CDR1 SNHLY and CDR2 FYNNEI. With 5 bases clipped from V and 0 bases from J, the junction kept 6 bases outside the gene matches. The CDR3 nucleotides are TGTGCCAGCAGTCGGGACAGGAAGAGCTCTGGAAACACCATATATTTT. The encoded protein is CASSRDRKSSGNTIYF.

The chain uses TRBV7-9 and TRBJ1-6, with 8 positions matching TRBD1. The CDR3 loop spans 15 amino acids. V gave up 5 bases and J gave up 10 bases; unmatched junction bases: 10. Per germline, CDR1 SEHNR and CDR2 FQNEAQ (reference sequence). CDR3 residues: CASSTGQGVYSPLHF. The CDR3 DNA is TGTGCCAGCAGCACTGGACAGGGAGTTTACTCACCCCTCCACTTT.

The chain links TRBV25-1 to TRBJ2-1; TRBD2 matches 10 bases. V gave up 6 bases and J gave up 6 bases; unmatched junction bases: 8. There are 15 residues in the CDR3. Germline values: CDR1 MGHDK, CDR2 SYGVNS. CDR3 nucleotides: TGTGCCAGCAGCGCTAGCGGGAGTCTCTCCAATGAGCAGTTCTTC. Translating it yields CASSASGSLSNEQFF.